A selection of T cell receptor beta chains follows, all from one sample in a study of CD8 T cells in Susac syndrome. TCRdb re-derived calls from the immunoSEQ multiplex PCR reads in MiXCR, one entry per CDR3 protein. The table lists roughly 140,000 distinct CDR3 sequences, nearly 97% of them singletons. The sequencing sample was made of CD8+ T cells from PBMCs. These receptors were obtained from a human donor with multiple sclerosis. Each CDR3 is given with its conserved first and last residue. The order of the fields is clone size, V gene, D gene, CDR3 length, J gene, CDR3 protein, CDR3 DNA. A D gene is named only where the DNA matches it firmly. Clone size is stated in some rows and not others, as once, few, many or a class when expanded.

NA	TRBV2	TRBD1	21	TRBJ1-4	CASNGPRPGTGAPATNEKLFF	TGTGCCAGCAATGGTCCCCGCCCCGGGACAGGGGCACCTGCAACTAATGAAAAACTGTTTTTT
NA	TRBV29-1	NA	16	TRBJ1-1	CSVASAGLLRGTEAFF	TGCAGCGTTGCATCCGCCGGACTTCTAAGAGGCACTGAAGCTTTCTTT
NA	TRBV9	TRBD2	18	TRBJ2-5	CASSVIPLAGGFQETQYF	TGTGCCAGCAGCGTAATCCCCCTAGCGGGGGGCTTCCAAGAGACCCAGTACTTC
NA	TRBV5-6	NA	14	TRBJ2-2	CASSLERVTGELFF	TGTGCCAGCAGCTTGGAAAGGGTCACCGGGGAGCTGTTTTTT
NA	TRBV7-6	NA	13	TRBJ2-1	CASSLWRNNEQFF	TGTGCCAGCAGCTTATGGCGAAACAATGAGCAGTTCTTC
NA	TRBV3-1	NA	14	TRBJ1-2	CASSQSAPGYGYTF	TGTGCCAGCAGCCAGAGCGCCCCCGGCTATGGCTACACCTTC
NA	TRBV27	NA	15	TRBJ2-1	CASSSSGVLYNEQFF	TGTGCCAGCAGTTCCTCAGGGGTTTTGTACAATGAGCAGTTCTTC
NA	TRBV20-1	NA	16	TRBJ2-7	CSARDPGGLGAYEQYF	TGCAGTGCTAGAGATCCCGGAGGCCTCGGGGCCTACGAGCAGTACTTC
NA	TRBV9	TRBD1	13	TRBJ1-2	CASSVGQGRGYTF	TGTGCCAGCAGCGTAGGACAGGGTCGAGGCTACACCTTC
NA	TRBV13	TRBD1	16	TRBJ1-1	CASSPRDRASDTEAFF	TGTGCCAGCAGCCCCCGGGACAGGGCTTCCGACACTGAAGCTTTCTTT
NA	TRBV11-2	NA	16	TRBJ2-1	CASSLGFAGANNEQFF	TGTGCCAGCAGCTTAGGGTTTGCGGGGGCGAACAATGAGCAGTTCTTC
NA	TRBV19	NA	12	TRBJ2-7	CASSISSYEQYF	TGTGCCAGTAGTATTAGTTCCTACGAGCAGTACTTC
NA	TRBV18	NA	16	TRBJ2-1	CASSPDNRGSYNEQFF	TGTGCCAGCTCACCTGACAATAGAGGGTCCTACAATGAGCAGTTCTTC
NA	TRBV9	NA	12	TRBJ2-1	CASSWDAREQFF	TGTGCCAGCAGCTGGGACGCGCGTGAGCAGTTCTTC
once	TRBV29-1	TRBD2	11	TRBJ2-1	CSAPSGGGRVF	TGCAGCGCCCCCTCCGGCGGGGGGAGGGTCTTC
NA	TRBV6-4	TRBD2	17	TRBJ2-1	CASSARLAGGRDNEQFF	TGTGCCAGCAGCGCCCGACTAGCGGGGGGCCGGGACAATGAGCAGTTCTTC
NA	TRBV19	NA	16	TRBJ2-6	CASSITGQSGANVLTF	TGTGCCAGTAGTATCACTGGACAGTCTGGGGCCAACGTCCTGACTTTC
once	TRBV9	TRBD2	18	TRBJ2-4	CASSARLAGELAKNIQYF	TGTGCCAGCAGCGCCCGACTAGCGGGGGAGCTAGCCAAAAACATTCAGTACTTC
NA	TRBV20-1	TRBD2	17	TRBJ2-1	CSARSDSGESSYNEQFF	TGCAGTGCTAGGTCGGATAGCGGGGAGAGCTCCTACAATGAGCAGTTCTTC
NA	TRBV29-1	NA	11	TRBJ1-2	CSVDRDYGYTF	TGCAGCGTTGATAGAGACTATGGCTACACCTTC
once	TRBV27	NA	16	TRBJ1-5	CASSLTGTASNQPQHF	TGTGCCAGCAGCCTTACCGGGACGGCAAGCAATCAGCCCCAGCATTTT
once	TRBV6-5	NA	14	TRBJ1-6	CASGEGEYNSPLHF	TGTGCCAGCGGCGAGGGAGAATATAATTCACCCCTCCACTTT
NA	TRBV30	NA	15	TRBJ1-5	CAWSVIGSGNQPQHF	TGTGCCTGGAGTGTAATAGGGAGCGGCAATCAGCCCCAGCATTTT
NA	TRBV29-1	TRBD1	10	TRBJ1-1	CSVPGRGAFF	TGCAGCGTCCCAGGCAGGGGGGCTTTCTTT
NA	TRBV7-9	NA	12	TRBJ2-1	CASSLDGVEQFF	TGTGCCAGCAGCTTAGACGGGGTCGAGCAGTTCTTC
NA	TRBV20-1	NA	13	TRBJ1-1	CSARDYNVGLAFF	TGCAGTGCTAGAGATTATAACGTGGGACTGGCTTTCTTT
NA	TRBV30	NA	13	TRBJ2-3	CAWSPLSTDTQYF	TGTGCCTGGAGTCCTCTAAGCACAGATACGCAGTATTTT
NA	TRBV12-3/TRBV12-4	NA	14	TRBJ2-2	CASSLYSPTGELFF	TGTGCCAGCAGTTTGTACAGCCCCACCGGGGAGCTGTTTTTT
NA	TRBV5-1	NA	15	TRBJ2-4	CASSLYGRPSDIQYF	TGCGCCAGCAGCTTGTACGGCAGGCCTTCAGACATTCAGTACTTC